The TCR beta chain under discussion was sequenced for a study of regulatory T cells in long-lasting Graves disease. The CDR3 is made up of 15 amino acids. Per the germline V gene, CDR1 is SGHRS and CDR2 is YFSETQ. Between the trimmed V and J ends, which lost 6 bases and 3 bases, there was a span of 17 bases. This sample's time point: newly diagnosed GD, antithyroid drugs for less than 3 months. From PBMCs, RNA was extracted and then used to make the TCR library. Criteria from the American Thyroid Association guidelines were applied to diagnose Graves' disease. TCR beta libraries were built with iRepertoire HTBI primers and Arm-PCR of CDR3 regions. TCRdb ran MiXCR on the multiplex PCR reads and lists one entry per CDR3 protein. The top ten clones hold approximately 14% of a sample with some 250,000 distinct CDR3 sequences, approximately 20% of them seen once. This clonotype was observed many times. The same data also went into a second study, on T cells in Graves' hyperthyroidism and ophthalmopathy. As that study records: Peripheral blood also featured most of the thyroid clonotypes expanded above 0.001.

The rearrangement uses TRBV5-1 and TRBJ2-3; D perhaps matches TRBD2 (5 bases). Material: peripheral blood mononuclear cells (PBMCs), obtained at new diagnosis, from a patient treated with antithyroid drugs. The sequence derives from a woman under 40 with Graves disease. The CDR3 here is CASKVTGVGTDTQYF. In DNA form, the CDR3 reads TGCGCCAGCAAGGTTACCGGGGTTGGTACAGATACGCAGTATTTT.